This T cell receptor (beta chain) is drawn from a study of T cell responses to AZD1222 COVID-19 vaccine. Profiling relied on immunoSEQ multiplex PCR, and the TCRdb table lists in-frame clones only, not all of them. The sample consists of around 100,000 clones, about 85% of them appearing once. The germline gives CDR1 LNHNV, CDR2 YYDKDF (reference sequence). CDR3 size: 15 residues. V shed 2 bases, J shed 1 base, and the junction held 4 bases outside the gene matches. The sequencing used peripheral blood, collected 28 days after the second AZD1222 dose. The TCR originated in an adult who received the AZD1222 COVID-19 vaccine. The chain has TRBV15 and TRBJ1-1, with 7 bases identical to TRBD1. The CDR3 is CATSRSDRENTEAFF. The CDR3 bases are TGTGCCACCAGCAGATCCGACAGGGAGAACACTGAAGCTTTCTTT. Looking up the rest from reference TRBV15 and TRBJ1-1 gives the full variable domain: DAMVIQNPRYQVTQFGKPVTLSCSQTLNHNVMYWYQQKSSQAPKLLFHYYDKDFNNEADTPDNFQSRRPNTSFCFLDIRSPGLGDTAMYLCATSRSDRENTEAFFGQGTRLTVV.